This T cell receptor beta chain was recorded in a study of T cell repertoires in cytomegalovirus infection. Study at large: CMV infection together with matching HLA type was indicated by public TCR beta signatures. Whole-study results and caveats: Carriage of CMV together with the relevant HLA was identifiable through cumulative public TCR beta family frequency. The ex vivo response was dominated by HLA-C-restricted CMV-specific TCR beta clonotypes.

This clonotype was recorded at least ten times. Its matching antigen is unknown. TCRdb reprocessed the reads with MiXCR, giving one entry per CDR3 protein. The table lists 150,000 or so distinct CDR3 sequences, 5% to 6.5% of them singletons. The CDR3 totals 14 residues. The J segment lost 7 bases and the V segment lost 8 bases, leaving 8 bases of the junction unmatched. The chain has TRBV12-3 or TRBV12-4 and TRBJ1-4; 9 bases map to TRBD1. The TCR sequence derives from a human donor in good health (CMV status not recorded). Some clones in this sample may be carry-over from other donors' samples. What was sequenced was PBMCs. The CDR3 reads CASRPGTGTEKLFF. The CDR3 nucleotides read TGTGCCAGCCGGCCCGGGACAGGGACTGAAAAACTGTTTTTT.